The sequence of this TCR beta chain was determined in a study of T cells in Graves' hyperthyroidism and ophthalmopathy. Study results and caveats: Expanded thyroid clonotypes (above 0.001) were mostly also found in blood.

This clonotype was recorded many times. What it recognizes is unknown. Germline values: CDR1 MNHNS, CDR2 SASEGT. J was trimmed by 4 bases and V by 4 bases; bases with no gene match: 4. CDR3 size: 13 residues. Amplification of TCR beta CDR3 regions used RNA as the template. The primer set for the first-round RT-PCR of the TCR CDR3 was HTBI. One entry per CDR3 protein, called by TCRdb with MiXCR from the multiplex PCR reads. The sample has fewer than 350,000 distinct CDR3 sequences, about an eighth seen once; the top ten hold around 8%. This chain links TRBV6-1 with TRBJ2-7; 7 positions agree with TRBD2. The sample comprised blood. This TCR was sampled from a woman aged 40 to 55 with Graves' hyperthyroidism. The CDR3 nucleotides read TGTGCCAGCAGTGCTGGGGGAGGGTACGAGCAGTACTTC. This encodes CASSAGGGYEQYF.